One T cell receptor beta chain is described in this entry. The data were obtained in a study of blood T cells in healthy people across ages. Germline trimming cut 6 bases from V and 7 bases from J; bases unmatched to any gene: 7. The length of the CDR3 is 14 residues. CDR1 and CDR2 from the germline V gene are KGHSH and LQKENI. A second PCR of 7 to 11 cycles used a sample-barcoded 5' primer and a J-beta primer mix. A template-switch adaptor containing 12 random nucleotides labeled each cDNA molecule. TCRdb passed the 5' RACE reads through MiXCR, listing each CDR3 protein once. The sample has over a million distinct CDR3 sequences; 35% to 45% are singletons.

The sample taken for sequencing was blood. The V gene is TRBV18, the J gene TRBJ1-2; 11 bases agree with TRBD1. This clonotype was obtained from a woman under 30 in good health. The CDR3 DNA reads as TGTGCCAGCTCGCATGGACAGGGGGCGCTTGGCTACACCTTC. It is translated as CASSHGQGALGYTF.